Here is one TCR beta chain with its context. The authors' processing: Estimated nucleated cell counts came from reference gene primer amplification. TCRdb keeps only in-frame clones here, not all; method: immunoSEQ multiplex PCR. V and J calls and clone size follow that table, whereas D and trimming were derived from the DNA. Altogether 85,000 to 120,000 clones are present, 80% to 90% being singletons, with the ten largest covering 9.9%. This record comes from a study of blood T cell repertoires in COVID-19. Across the study: Sites across the United States, Italy and Spain contributed samples from acute and convalescent COVID-19. The cDNA or gDNA used as material had been derived from T cells, B-cell-depleted T cells, or PBMCs.

The specimen sequenced was peripheral blood. The TCR comes from a man aged 40-49 years with active or convalescent COVID-19.

The CDR3, as DNA: TGTGCCAGCAGTAAACGAGGGACATCTAGGGCCTACGAGCAGTACTTC. As protein: CASSKRGTSRAYEQYF. This chain connects TRBV28 to TRBJ2-7; the D gene is possibly TRBD1 (6 bases). Germline lookup yields CDR1 MDHEN and CDR2 SYDVKM. Trimming cost V 5 bases and J 2 bases, with 19 bases left between them. This CDR3 comprises 16 residues. Drawing the rest from reference TRBV28 and TRBJ2-7, the complete variable domain is DVKVTQSSRYLVKRTGEKVFLECVQDMDHENMFWYRQDPGLGLRLIYFSYDVKMKEKGDIPEGYSVSREKKERFSLILESASTNQTSMYLCASSKRGTSRAYEQYFGPGTRLTVT.